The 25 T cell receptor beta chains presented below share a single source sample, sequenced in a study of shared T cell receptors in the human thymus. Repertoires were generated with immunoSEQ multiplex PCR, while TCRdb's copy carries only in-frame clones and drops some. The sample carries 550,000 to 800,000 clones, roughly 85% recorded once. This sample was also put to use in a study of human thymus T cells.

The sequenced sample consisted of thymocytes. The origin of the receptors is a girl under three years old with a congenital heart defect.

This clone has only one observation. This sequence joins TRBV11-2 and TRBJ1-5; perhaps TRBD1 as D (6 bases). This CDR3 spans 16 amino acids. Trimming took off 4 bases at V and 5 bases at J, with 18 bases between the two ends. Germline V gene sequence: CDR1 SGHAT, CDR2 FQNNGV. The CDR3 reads CASSSTTGIRDQPQHF. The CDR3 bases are TGTGCCAGCAGCTCAACCACAGGGATACGGGATCAGCCCCAGCATTTT.

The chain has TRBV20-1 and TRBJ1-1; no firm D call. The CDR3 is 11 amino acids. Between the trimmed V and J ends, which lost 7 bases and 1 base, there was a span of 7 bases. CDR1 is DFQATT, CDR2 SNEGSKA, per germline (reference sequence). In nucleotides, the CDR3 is TGCAGTGTGGGCAGGAACACTGAAGCTTTCTTT. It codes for CSVGRNTEAFF.

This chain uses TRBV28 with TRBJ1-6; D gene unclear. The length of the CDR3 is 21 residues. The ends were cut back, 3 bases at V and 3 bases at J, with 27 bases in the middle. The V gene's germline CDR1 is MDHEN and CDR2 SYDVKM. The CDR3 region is CASSFRSPGRLELYYNSPLHF. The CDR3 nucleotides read TGTGCCAGCAGTTTTAGGAGTCCTGGTCGTTTAGAGCTGTACTATAATTCACCCCTCCACTTT.

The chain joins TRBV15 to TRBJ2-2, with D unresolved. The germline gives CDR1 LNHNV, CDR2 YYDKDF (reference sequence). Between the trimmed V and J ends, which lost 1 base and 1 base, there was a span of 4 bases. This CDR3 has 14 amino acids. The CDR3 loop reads CATSRGQNTGELFF. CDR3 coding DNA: TGTGCCACCAGCAGAGGGCAGAACACCGGGGAGCTGTTTTTT.

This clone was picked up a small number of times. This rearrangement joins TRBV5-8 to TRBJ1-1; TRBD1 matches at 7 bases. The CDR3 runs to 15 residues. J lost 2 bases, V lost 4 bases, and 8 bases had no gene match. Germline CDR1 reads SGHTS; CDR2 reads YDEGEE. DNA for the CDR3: TGTGCCAGCAGCCCTGGGGGACAGACAAACACTGAAGCTTTCTTT. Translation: CASSPGGQTNTEAFF.

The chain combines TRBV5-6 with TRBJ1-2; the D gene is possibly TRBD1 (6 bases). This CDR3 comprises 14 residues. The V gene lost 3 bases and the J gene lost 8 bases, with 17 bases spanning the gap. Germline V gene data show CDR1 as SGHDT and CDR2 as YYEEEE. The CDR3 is CASSSHGGREGYTF. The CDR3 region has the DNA TGTGCCAGCAGCTCCCACGGGGGGCGGGAAGGCTACACCTTC.

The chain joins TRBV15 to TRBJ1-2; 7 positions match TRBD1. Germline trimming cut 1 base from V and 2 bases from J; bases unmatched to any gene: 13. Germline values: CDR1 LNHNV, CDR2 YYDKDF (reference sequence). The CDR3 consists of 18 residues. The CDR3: CATSRVRQDRSENYGYTF. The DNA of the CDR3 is TGTGCCACCAGCAGAGTACGGCAGGACAGGAGTGAAAACTATGGCTACACCTTC.

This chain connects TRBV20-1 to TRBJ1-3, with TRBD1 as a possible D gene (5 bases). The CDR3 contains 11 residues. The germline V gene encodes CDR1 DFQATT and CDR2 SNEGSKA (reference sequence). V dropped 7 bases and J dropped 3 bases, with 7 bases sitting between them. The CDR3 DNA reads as TGCAGTGGGGGGGGTGGAAACACCATATATTTT. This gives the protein CSGGGGNTIYF.

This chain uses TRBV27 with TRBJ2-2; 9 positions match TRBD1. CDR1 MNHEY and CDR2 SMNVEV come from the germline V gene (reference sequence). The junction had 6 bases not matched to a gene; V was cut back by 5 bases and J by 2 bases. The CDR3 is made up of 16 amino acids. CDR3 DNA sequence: TGTGCCAGCAGTACCGGACAGGGGAAAAACACCGGGGAGCTGTTTTTT. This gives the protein CASSTGQGKNTGELFF.

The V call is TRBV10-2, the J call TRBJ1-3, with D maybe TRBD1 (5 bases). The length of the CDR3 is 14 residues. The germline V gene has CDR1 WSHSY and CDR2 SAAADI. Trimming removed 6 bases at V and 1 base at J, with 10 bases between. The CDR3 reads CASRMTESGNTIYF. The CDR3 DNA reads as TGCGCCAGCAGGATGACAGAGTCTGGAAACACCATATATTTT.

The CDR3 DNA reads TGTGCCACCCAGGGTGTCTCCTACGAGCAGTACTTC. It translates to CATQGVSYEQYF. The J gene is TRBJ2-7, the V gene TRBV13, with D perhaps TRBD1 (5 bases). The CDR3 runs 12 residues. Deletions cut 10 bases from V and 0 bases from J, with 10 bases between. Germline V gives CDR1 PRHDT, CDR2 FYEKMQ (reference sequence).

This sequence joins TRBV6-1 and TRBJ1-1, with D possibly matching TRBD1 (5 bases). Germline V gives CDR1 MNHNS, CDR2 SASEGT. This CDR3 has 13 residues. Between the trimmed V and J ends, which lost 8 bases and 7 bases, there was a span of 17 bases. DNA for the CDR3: TGTGCCAGCGACATTAAGGGTAGGGGTGAAGCTTTCTTT. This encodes CASDIKGRGEAFF.

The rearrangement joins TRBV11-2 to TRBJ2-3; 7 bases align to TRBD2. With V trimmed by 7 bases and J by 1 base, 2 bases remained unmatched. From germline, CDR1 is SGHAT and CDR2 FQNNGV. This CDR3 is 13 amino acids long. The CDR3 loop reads CASTGGRTDTQYF. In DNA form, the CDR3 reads TGTGCCAGCACGGGGGGTCGCACAGATACGCAGTATTTT. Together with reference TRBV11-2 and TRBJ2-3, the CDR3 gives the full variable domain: EAGVAQSPRYKIIEKRQSVAFWCNPISGHATLYWYQQILGQGPKLLIQFQNNGVVDDSQLPKDRFSAERLKGVDSTLKIQPAKLEDSAVYLCASTGGRTDTQYFGPGTRLTVL.

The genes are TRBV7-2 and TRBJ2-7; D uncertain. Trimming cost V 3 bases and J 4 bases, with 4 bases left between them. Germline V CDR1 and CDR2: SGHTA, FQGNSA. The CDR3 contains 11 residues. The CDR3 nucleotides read TGTGCCAGCAGCTTTTATTACGAGCAGTACTTC. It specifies CASSFYYEQYF.

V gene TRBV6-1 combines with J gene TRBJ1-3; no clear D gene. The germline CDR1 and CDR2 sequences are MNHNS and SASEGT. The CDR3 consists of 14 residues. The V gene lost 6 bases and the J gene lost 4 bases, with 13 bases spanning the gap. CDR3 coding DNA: TGTGCCAGCAGCGATATGAGGAAGGGAAACACCATATATTTT. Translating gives CASSDMRKGNTIYF.

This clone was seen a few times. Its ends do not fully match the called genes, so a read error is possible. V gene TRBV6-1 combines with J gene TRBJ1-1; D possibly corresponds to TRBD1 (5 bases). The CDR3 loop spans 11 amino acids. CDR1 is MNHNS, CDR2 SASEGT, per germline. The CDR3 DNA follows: TGTGCCAGCAGTCAGTCGGGGGGACTTAGATTT. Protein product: CASSQSGGLRF.

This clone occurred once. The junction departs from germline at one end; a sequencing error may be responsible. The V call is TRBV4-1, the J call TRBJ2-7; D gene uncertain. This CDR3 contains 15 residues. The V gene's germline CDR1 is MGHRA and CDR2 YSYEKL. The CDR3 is CASSQVPARAYEQYF. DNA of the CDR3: TGTGCCAGCAGCCAAGTCCCCGCTAGAGCCTACGAGCAGTACTTC.

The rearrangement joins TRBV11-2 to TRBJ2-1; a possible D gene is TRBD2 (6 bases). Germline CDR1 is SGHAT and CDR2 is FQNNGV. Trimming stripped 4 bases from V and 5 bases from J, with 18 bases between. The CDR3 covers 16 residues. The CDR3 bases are TGTGCCAGCAGCTCTAATGGGGCGGGGCCCGACAATGAGCAGTTCTTC. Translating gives CASSSNGAGPDNEQFF.

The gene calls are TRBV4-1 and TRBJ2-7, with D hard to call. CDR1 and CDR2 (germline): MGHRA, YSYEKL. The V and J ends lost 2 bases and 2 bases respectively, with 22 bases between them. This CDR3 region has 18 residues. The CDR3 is CASSQKPQVQLLAYEQYF. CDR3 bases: TGCGCCAGCAGCCAAAAGCCCCAGGTACAGTTGCTTGCCTACGAGCAGTACTTC.

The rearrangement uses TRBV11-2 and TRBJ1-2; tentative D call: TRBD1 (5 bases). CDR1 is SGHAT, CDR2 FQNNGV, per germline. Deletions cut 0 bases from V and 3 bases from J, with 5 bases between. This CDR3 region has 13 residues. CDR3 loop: CASSLDRDYGYTF. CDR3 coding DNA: TGTGCCAGCAGCTTAGACAGGGACTATGGCTACACCTTC.

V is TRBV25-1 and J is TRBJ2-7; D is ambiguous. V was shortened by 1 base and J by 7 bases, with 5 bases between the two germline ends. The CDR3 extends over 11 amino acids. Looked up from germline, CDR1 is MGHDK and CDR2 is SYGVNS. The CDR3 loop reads CASSELEEQYF. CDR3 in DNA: TGTGCCAGCAGTGAATTGGAGGAGCAGTACTTC.

The chain's CDR3 is CASRDRYTEAFF. The DNA for the CDR3 is TGTGCCAGCAGGGACAGGTACACTGAAGCTTTCTTT. V and J are TRBV6-1 and TRBJ1-1; 7 nucleotides align to TRBD1. The CDR3 length is 12 residues. The V gene end was trimmed by 6 bases and the J gene end by 3 bases; junction bases not matched to a gene: 1. The germline gives CDR1 MNHNS, CDR2 SASEGT.

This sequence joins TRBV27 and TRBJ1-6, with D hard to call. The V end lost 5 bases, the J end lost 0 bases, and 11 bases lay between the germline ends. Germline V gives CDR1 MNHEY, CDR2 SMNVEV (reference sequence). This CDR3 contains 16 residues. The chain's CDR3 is CASSPRESSYNSPLHF. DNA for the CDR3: TGTGCCAGCAGTCCGAGAGAGAGCTCCTATAATTCACCCCTCCACTTT.

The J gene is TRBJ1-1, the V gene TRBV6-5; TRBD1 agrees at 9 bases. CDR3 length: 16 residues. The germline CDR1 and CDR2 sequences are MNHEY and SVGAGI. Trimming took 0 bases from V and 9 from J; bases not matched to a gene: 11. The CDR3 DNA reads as TGTGCCAGCAGTTACTCTTTTCAGGGGGACAGGGTAAAAGCTTTCTTT. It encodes CASSYSFQGDRVKAFF.

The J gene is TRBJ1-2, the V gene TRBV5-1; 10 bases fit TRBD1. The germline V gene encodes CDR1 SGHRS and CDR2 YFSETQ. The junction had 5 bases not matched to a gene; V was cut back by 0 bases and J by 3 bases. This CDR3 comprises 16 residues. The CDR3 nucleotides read TGCGCCAGCAGCTTGGGGTATGGACAGGGGGACTATGGCTACACCTTC. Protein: CASSLGYGQGDYGYTF.